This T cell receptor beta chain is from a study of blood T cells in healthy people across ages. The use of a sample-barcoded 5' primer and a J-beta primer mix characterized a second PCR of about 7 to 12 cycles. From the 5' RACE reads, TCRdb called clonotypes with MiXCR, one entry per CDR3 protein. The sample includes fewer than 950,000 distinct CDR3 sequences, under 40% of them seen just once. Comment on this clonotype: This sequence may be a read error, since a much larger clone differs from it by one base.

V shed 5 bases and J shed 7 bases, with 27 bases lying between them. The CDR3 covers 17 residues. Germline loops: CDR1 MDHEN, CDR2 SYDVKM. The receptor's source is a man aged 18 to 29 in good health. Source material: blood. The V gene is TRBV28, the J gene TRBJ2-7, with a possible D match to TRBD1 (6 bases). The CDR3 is CASSPRTDFISYNEQYF. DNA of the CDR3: TGTGCCAGCAGTCCCCGGACAGATTTCATTTCCTACAATGAGCAGTACTTC. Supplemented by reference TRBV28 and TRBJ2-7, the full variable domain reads DVKVTQSSRYLVKRTGEKVFLECVQDMDHENMFWYRQDPGLGLRLIYFSYDVKMKEKGDIPEGYSVSREKKERFSLILESASTNQTSMYLCASSPRTDFISYNEQYFGPGTRLTVT.